Below are 9 T cell receptor beta chains sequenced from a single sample in a study of T-cell memory formation after mild COVID-19. TCRdb reanalysed the 5' RACE reads using MiXCR and keeps one entry per CDR3 protein. Found here are 130,000 to 150,000 distinct CDR3 sequences, approximately 5.7% of them singletons; the top ten hold around 1.9%. Sequenced input: PBMCs or a T cell subset sorted from them (not recorded which). Every receptor here comes from an adult woman who had mild COVID-19 (a few samples of this study predate the infection). Cell type and time point are not known.

This clonotype was detected many times. The DNA for the CDR3 is TGTGCCAGCAGCTTGTTCGCGGGGATGAACACTGAAGCTTTCTTT. Translating it yields CASSLFAGMNTEAFF. The gene calls are TRBV7-2 and TRBJ1-1; D is ambiguous. The CDR3 contains 15 residues. Trimming pared 3 bases from V and 0 bases from J, leaving 11 bases between. Germline CDR1 is SGHTA and CDR2 is FQGNSA.

The rearrangement links TRBV6-6 to TRBJ1-1, with D uncertain. The CDR3 consists of 13 residues. The V end was cut by 8 bases, the J end by 1 base, with 11 bases between. Germline CDR1 is MNHNY and CDR2 is SVGAGI (reference sequence). CDR3 in amino acids: CASGGQTNTEAFF. In nucleotides, the CDR3 is TGTGCCAGCGGTGGGCAGACGAACACTGAAGCTTTCTTT.

This clonotype was recorded at least ten times. The chain couples TRBV5-1 to TRBJ2-1; 12 nucleotides align to TRBD2. Germline trimming cut 3 bases from V and 13 bases from J; bases unmatched to any gene: 8. The CDR3 spans 14 residues. Looked up from germline, CDR1 is SGHRS and CDR2 is YFSETQ. The CDR3 DNA follows: TGCGCCAGCAGCTCCCCTAGCGGGGGGGCCGTCCAGTTCTTC. Translating gives CASSSPSGGAVQFF.

J is TRBJ2-7 and V is TRBV2, with 10 bases identical to TRBD1. This CDR3 comprises 15 residues. CDR1 and CDR2 from the germline V gene are SNHLY and FYNNEI. The junction had 5 bases not matched to a gene; V was cut back by 5 bases and J by 1 base. The CDR3 DNA is TGTGCCAGCAGTTGGACAGGGGGAAGTTCCTACGAGCAGTACTTC. This encodes CASSWTGGSSYEQYF. Combining the CDR3 with reference TRBV2 and TRBJ2-7 gives the whole variable domain EPEVTQTPSHQVTQMGQEVILRCVPISNHLYFYWYRQILGQKVEFLVSFYNNEISEKSEIFDDQFSVERPDGSNFTLKIRSTKLEDSAMYFCASSWTGGSSYEQYFGPGTRLTVT.

There are a few counts of this clonotype. The genes are TRBV20-1 and TRBJ1-4; D gene ambiguous. The CDR3 extends over 14 amino acids. Trimming removed 3 bases at V and 0 bases at J, with 8 bases between. In germline, CDR1 is DFQATT, CDR2 SNEGSKA (reference sequence). The CDR3 DNA reads TGCAGTGCTAGGGACGTAGCAACTAATGAAAAACTGTTTTTT. Protein product: CSARDVATNEKLFF.

This clonotype has at least ten counts. V and J are TRBV12-3 or TRBV12-4 and TRBJ1-4; TRBD1 might be the D (5 bases). The V end lost 8 bases, the J end lost 1 base, and 11 bases lay between the germline ends. This CDR3 spans 14 amino acids. The CDR3 nucleotides are TGTGCCAGCTCCTTCCAGGGAACTAATGAAAAACTGTTTTTT. This translates into CASSFQGTNEKLFF.

The sample holds a few counts of this clonotype. CDR3 DNA sequence: TGCGCCAGCAGCCGGACAGGTTTGGGCGAGCAGTACTTC. It yields the protein CASSRTGLGEQYF. This chain links TRBV4-1 with TRBJ2-7; TRBD1 aligns across 7 bases. This CDR3 region has 13 residues. CDR1 is MGHRA and CDR2 is YSYEKL in the germline V gene. The V segment lost 4 bases and the J segment 6 bases; nucleotides outside the gene matches: 6.

This clonotype has a count of ten or more. This rearrangement joins TRBV11-3 to TRBJ1-1; D gene unclear. Germline-derived CDR1 and CDR2 are SGHNT and YENEEA. Trimming stripped 1 base from V and 1 base from J, with 13 bases between. The CDR3 consists of 16 residues. The chain's CDR3 is CASSLGVGVPNTEAFF. For the CDR3, the DNA is TGTGCCAGCAGCTTAGGAGTCGGGGTCCCGAACACTGAAGCTTTCTTT.

This clonotype was observed at least ten times. This sequence joins TRBV5-8 and TRBJ2-2; 8 bases align to TRBD1. Germline lookup yields CDR1 SGHTS and CDR2 YDEGEE. The CDR3 sequence is 15 residues long. Germline trimming cut 4 bases from V and 6 bases from J; bases unmatched to any gene: 8. Here the CDR3 reads CASSPGQGWAGELFF. CDR3 bases: TGTGCCAGCAGCCCCGGACAGGGTTGGGCCGGGGAGCTGTTTTTT.